The present T cell receptor (beta chain) was sequenced within a study of somatic mutations in cytotoxic T cells in rheumatoid arthritis. The study's findings and limits: No correction for multiple comparisons was applied to the slight TRBV07 underrepresentation in rheumatoid arthritis patients. With some 68 patients examined, roughly eight had a largest CD8+ clone exceeding 20% of CD8+ cells.

In regard to this clone: Its cognate antigen is unknown.

The CDR3 totals 15 residues. V was cut by 0 bases and J by 2 bases, with 9 bases left in between. Germline V CDR1 and CDR2: MGHRA, YSYEKL. Sequencing used immunoSEQ multiplex PCR; TCRdb keeps in-frame clones, though not all of them. Of 15,000 to 25,000 clones in the sample, almost 85% were seen once. Specimen: CD8+ T cells sorted from blood. This receptor was identified in a woman between 50 and 59 years old in good health. The chain recombines TRBV4-1 with TRBJ2-3; D assignment may be TRBD1 or TRBD2 (5 bases each). The CDR3 reads CASSQEWDLTDTQYF. Here the CDR3 DNA reads TGCGCCAGCAGCCAAGAATGGGACCTCACAGATACGCAGTATTTT.